This T cell receptor beta chain was obtained from a study of blood T cell repertoires in COVID-19 (dated by TCRdb to about 2020). About the study as a whole: Samples from collaborators originated in the United States, Italy and Spain and spanned both the acute and convalescent phases of COVID-19. The prospective study material was composed of cDNA or gDNA derived from T cells, B-cell-depleted T cells, or PBMCs. Deeply sampled blood TCRbeta repertoires from subjects exposed to, actively infected with, or recovered from COVID-19 were included in the dataset. The repertoires were released in a freely available public database meant as a resource for research on the immune response to SARS-CoV-2. The samples were drawn from the first 160 participants of the ongoing ImmuneRACE study and from roughly 1,300 subjects provided by 6 global collaborators. Sample metadata almost always included a de-identified subject ID, COVID-19 status, age in years and sex. Where HLA class I and class II types were available, the types were taken from metadata supplied by the sample provider, not from assay-based typing. General findings and caveats noted by the study authors: Clinical and demographic metadata were provided uncurated, with the amount varying by source and participant.

Reading from cysteine to phenylalanine, the CDR3 counts 13 amino acids. The only DNA kept is the CDR3, 39 bases in frame from the first base. The germline V gene yields KGHSH for CDR1 and LQKENI for CDR2. Clipping removes 6 bases from V and 2 bases from J, with 0 as the unmatched junction base count. As regards this clone: The specificity of this receptor is unknown. No quality values exist for individual bases; no much larger clone is one base distant.

The immunoSEQ Assay, a bias-controlled multiplex PCR, was used to amplify TCRbeta CDR3 regions from genomic DNA. As for the authors' bioinformatics: Nucleated cell counts per sample were estimated from amplification of reference gene primers within the assay. Sequence reads were collapsed and filtered to measure the absolute abundance of every unique TCRbeta CDR3 rearrangement. For each sample, productive Simpson clonality was calculated by taking the square root of Simpson's diversity index across productive rearrangements. TCRdb stores this immuneACCESS table with in-frame sequences only. Part of the clones is absent; in the studies checked, under half of the shortfall reflects unresolved V genes, and no reason is known for the rest. V and J calls and clone size are copied from that table; D and trimming were computed from the DNA. The sample table lists roughly 61,000 clones, less than 75% of them with a count of one. The top ten hold about 15% of the sample.

The collaborating institutions used their own protocols to collect whole blood in K2EDTA tubes. For TCRbeta analysis, collaborator samples were shipped as frozen whole blood, as isolated PBMCs, or as DNA extracted from either sample type. This clonotype was obtained from an older woman with acute or convalescent COVID-19. The V and J genes are TRBV18 and TRBJ1-5; TRBD1 aligns with 8 central bases. The specimen was peripheral blood. The CDR3 has the sequence CASSDRGNQPQHF. The DNA is TGTGCCAGCTCGGACAGGGGCAATCAGCCCCAGCATTTT.